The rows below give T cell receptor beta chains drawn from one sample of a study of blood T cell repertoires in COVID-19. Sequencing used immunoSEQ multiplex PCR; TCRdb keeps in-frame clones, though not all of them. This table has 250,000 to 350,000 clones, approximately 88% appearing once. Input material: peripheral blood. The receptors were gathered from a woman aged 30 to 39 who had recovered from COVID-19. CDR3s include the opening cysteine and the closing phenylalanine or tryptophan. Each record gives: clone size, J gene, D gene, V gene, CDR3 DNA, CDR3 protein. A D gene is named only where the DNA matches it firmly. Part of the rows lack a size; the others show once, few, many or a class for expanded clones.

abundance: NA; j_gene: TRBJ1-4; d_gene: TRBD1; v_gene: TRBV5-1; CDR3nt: TGCGCCAGCAGCTCGGGACAGGGGAATGAAAAACTGTTTTTT; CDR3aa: CASSSGQGNEKLFF
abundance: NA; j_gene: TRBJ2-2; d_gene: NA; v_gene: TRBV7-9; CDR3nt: TGTGCCAGCAGCTCCCCCCCGGTTCCGTCCGGGGAGCTGTTTTTT; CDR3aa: CASSSPPVPSGELFF
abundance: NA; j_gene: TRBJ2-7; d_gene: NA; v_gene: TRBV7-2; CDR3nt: TGTGCCAGCAGCTCCCAGTTCTACGAGCAGTACTTC; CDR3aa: CASSSQFYEQYF
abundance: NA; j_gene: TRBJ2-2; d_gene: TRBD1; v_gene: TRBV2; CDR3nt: TGTGCCAGCAGTGTCGGACAGGATCACACCGGGGAGCTGTTTTTT; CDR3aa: CASSVGQDHTGELFF
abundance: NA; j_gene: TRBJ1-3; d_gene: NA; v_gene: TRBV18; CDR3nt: TGTGCCAGCTTCCAGATCTCTGGAAACACCATATATTTT; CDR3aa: CASFQISGNTIYF
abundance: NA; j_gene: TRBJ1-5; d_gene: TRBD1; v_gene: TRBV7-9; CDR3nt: TGTGCCAGCAGCCAGGGGGGCGGATCCAGCAATCAGCCCCAGCATTTT; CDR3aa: CASSQGGGSSNQPQHF
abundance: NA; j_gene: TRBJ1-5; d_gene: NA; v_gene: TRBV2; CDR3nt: TGTGCCTTTAAGAGGGATAGCAATCAGCCCCAGCATTTT; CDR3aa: CAFKRDSNQPQHF
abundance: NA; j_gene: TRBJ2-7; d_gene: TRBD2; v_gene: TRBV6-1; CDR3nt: TGTGCCAGCAGTGAAGAGGTAGCGGGGGGCTACGAGCAGTACTTC; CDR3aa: CASSEEVAGGYEQYF
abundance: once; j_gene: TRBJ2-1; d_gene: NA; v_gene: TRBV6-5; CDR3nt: TGTGCCAGCAGGGACAGCTACAATGAGCAGTTCTTC; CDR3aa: CASRDSYNEQFF
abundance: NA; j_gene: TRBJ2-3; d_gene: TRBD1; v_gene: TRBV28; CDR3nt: TGTGCCAGCAGTGGACAGGGCAGAGGGGATACGCAGTATTTT; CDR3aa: CASSGQGRGDTQYF
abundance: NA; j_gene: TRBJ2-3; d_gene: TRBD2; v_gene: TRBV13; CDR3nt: TGTGCCAGCAGCACCTCGAGTAGCGGGGGGTCTAGCACAGATACGCAGTATTTT; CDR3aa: CASSTSSSGGSSTDTQYF
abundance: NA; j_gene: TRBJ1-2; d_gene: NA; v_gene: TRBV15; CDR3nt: TGTGCCACCAGCACTTACAGTATCTATGGCTACACCTTC; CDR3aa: CATSTYSIYGYTF
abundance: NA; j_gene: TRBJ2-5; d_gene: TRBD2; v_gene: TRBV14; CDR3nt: TGTGCCAGCAGCCGGGGACTAGCGGGGGCCTACCTGGAGGAGACCCAGTACTTC; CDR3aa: CASSRGLAGAYLEETQYF